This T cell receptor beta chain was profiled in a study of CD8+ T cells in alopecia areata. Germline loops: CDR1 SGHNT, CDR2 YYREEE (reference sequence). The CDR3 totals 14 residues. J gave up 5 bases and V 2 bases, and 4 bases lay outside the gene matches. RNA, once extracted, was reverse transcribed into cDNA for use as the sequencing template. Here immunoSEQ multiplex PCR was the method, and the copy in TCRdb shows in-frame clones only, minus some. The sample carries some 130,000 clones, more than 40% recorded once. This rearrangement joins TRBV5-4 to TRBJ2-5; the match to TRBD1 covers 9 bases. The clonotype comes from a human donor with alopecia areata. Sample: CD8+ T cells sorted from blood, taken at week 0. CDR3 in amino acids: CASSFRTGEETQYF. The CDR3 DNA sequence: TGTGCCAGCAGCTTTCGGACAGGGGAGGAGACCCAGTACTTC.